These T cell receptor beta chains were read from a single sample in a study of T cell responses to AZD1222 COVID-19 vaccine. TCRdb's copy holds only in-frame clones and misses some; the assay was immunoSEQ multiplex PCR. The profile covers 100,000 to 150,000 clones, with 70% to 90% appearing a single time and more than 7.5% taken by the ten largest. This material consisted of peripheral blood, taken on day 0 of AZD1222 vaccination. These receptors all stem from an adult in good health. Each CDR3 is given with its conserved first and last residue. D genes are given only for firm matches. Part of the rows lack a size; the others show once, few, many or a class for expanded clones.

few	-	TRBV4-2	TRBJ2-7	TGTGCCAGCAGCCAAGAGGAGGGAGGGGGCGACGAGCAGTACTTC	CASSQEEGGGDEQYF
-	-	TRBV20-1	TRBJ1-2	TGCAGTGCTAACAGGAACTATGGCTACACCTTC	CSANRNYGYTF
-	-	TRBV16	TRBJ1-1	TGTGCCAGCAGCCAAATCATGGGGGAGTATGCTTTCTTT	CASSQIMGEYAFF
-	TRBD2	TRBV5-1	TRBJ2-7	TGCGCCAGCAGCTTCCGCGGGAGGGACCTCGAGCAGTACTTC	CASSFRGRDLEQYF
-	-	TRBV18	TRBJ2-3	TGTGCCAGCTCAGAAAGCACAGATACGCAGTATTTT	CASSESTDTQYF
-	-	TRBV6-1	TRBJ2-3	TGTGCCAGCAGTGAAGCGCATAGGGGTGCAGATACGCAGTATTTT	CASSEAHRGADTQYF
-	-	TRBV30	TRBJ1-1	TGTGCCTGGAGATCGAGGGTCTTTGTAGGGGTTGGTTTCTTT	CAWRSRVFVGVGFF
-	-	TRBV27	TRBJ1-2	TGTGCCAGCAGCCAGGGACGGTTCTATGGCTACACCTTC	CASSQGRFYGYTF
-	TRBD1	TRBV4-3	TRBJ1-3	TGCGCCAGCAGCCAAGTGGGACAGGGGGCGGGAAACACCATATATTTT	CASSQVGQGAGNTIYF
-	-	TRBV28	TRBJ2-7	TGTGCCAGCAGCCGCTACGAGCAGTACTTC	CASSRYEQYF
-	-	TRBV7-2	TRBJ1-5	TGTGCCAGCAGCTTAGCGTCCCGGGGGGGGTTCGGGGCCCAGCATTTT	CASSLASRGGFGAQHF
-	TRBD2	TRBV4-2	TRBJ2-1	TGTGCCAGCAGCCAAGATGGGATAGCGGGAGAGGGTGAGCAGTTCTTC	CASSQDGIAGEGEQFF
-	-	TRBV2	TRBJ2-7	TGTGCCAGCAGTGAAGGGGGGACAAATGCATACGAGCAGTACTTC	CASSEGGTNAYEQYF
-	TRBD1	TRBV4-1	TRBJ2-6	TGCGCCAGCAGCCAAGGTGCGGCAGGGGGTGCTGGGGCCAACGTCCTGACTTTC	CASSQGAAGGAGANVLTF
-	-	TRBV9	TRBJ1-6	TGTGCCAGCAGCGCCCCCAGCGGGCGGTCAAATTCACCCCTCCACTTT	CASSAPSGRSNSPLHF
-	TRBD1	TRBV24-1	TRBJ1-1	TGTGCCACCAGGGAACAGGGGAGCACTGAAGCTTTCTTT	CATREQGSTEAFF
-	-	TRBV28	TRBJ2-7	TGTGCCAGCAGTTTCTTTACTCTGAGGCGGTTGTACGAGCAGTACTTC	CASSFFTLRRLYEQYF
-	TRBD1	TRBV19	TRBJ2-1	TGTGCCAGTAATATCATGACAGGGTGGGGTGAGCAGTTCTTC	CASNIMTGWGEQFF
-	TRBD1	TRBV7-3	TRBJ1-1	TGTGCCAGCAGCGAAACAGGGGAAGGGCCTGAAGCTTTCTTT	CASSETGEGPEAFF
-	-	TRBV9	TRBJ2-1	TGTGCCAGCAGCGTCAGCTACTACAATGAGCAGTTCTTC	CASSVSYYNEQFF
-	-	TRBV29-1	TRBJ2-7	TGCAGCGTTGATGGAGGGACACATTACGAGCAGTACTTC	CSVDGGTHYEQYF
-	TRBD1	TRBV10-3	TRBJ2-7	TGTGCCATCTCGACTGGGACAGACTACGAGCAGTACTTC	CAISTGTDYEQYF
-	-	TRBV2	TRBJ1-5	TGTGCCAGCAGTGCAGGTCCTAGCAATCAGCCCCAGCATTTT	CASSAGPSNQPQHF
once	TRBD1	TRBV7-2	TRBJ1-2	TGTGCCAGCAGCCCAACCCGGGACAGCTATGGCTACACCTTC	CASSPTRDSYGYTF
-	TRBD1	TRBV24-1	TRBJ2-5	TGTGCCACCAGTGATACCACAGGGGTACAAGAGACCCAGTACTTC	CATSDTTGVQETQYF
-	-	TRBV28	TRBJ1-5	TGTGCCAGCCGGGACACACTAAATCAGCCCCAGCATTTT	CASRDTLNQPQHF
-	-	TRBV13	TRBJ2-5	TGTGCCAGCAGCTTAAGGCGGGGATCCCAAGAGACCCAGTACTTC	CASSLRRGSQETQYF
-	-	TRBV3-1/TRBV3-2	TRBJ1-4	TGTGCCAGCAGCCAAGACCCCGTTAGTGGGGTATCGGATGAAAAACTGTTTTTT	CASSQDPVSGVSDEKLFF
-	TRBD2	TRBV7-9	TRBJ2-1	TGTGCCAGCAGCCCAACTAGCGCCTATGAGCAGTTCTTC	CASSPTSAYEQFF
-	TRBD1	TRBV4-1	TRBJ1-4	TGCGCCAGCAGCCAGTTACGACAGGGGAGGGAAAAACTGTTTTTT	CASSQLRQGREKLFF
-	-	TRBV19	TRBJ1-3	TGTGCCAGCGTCACGGGTGGGAACTCTGGAAACACCATATATTTT	CASVTGGNSGNTIYF
-	-	TRBV27	TRBJ1-2	TGTGCCAGCAGTTTTTCGGATAACTATGGCTACACCTTC	CASSFSDNYGYTF
-	TRBD1	TRBV19	TRBJ2-5	TGTGCCAGTAGTGCCCGGACAGGGAACTTCCGAACCCAGTACTTC	CASSARTGNFRTQYF
once	-	TRBV12-3/TRBV12-4	TRBJ1-2	TGTGCCAGAACCCAATTTTCAGGCTATGGCTACACCTTC	CARTQFSGYGYTF
once	-	TRBV21-1	TRBJ2-7	TGTGCCAGCTATGAGGTGAACGAGCAGTACTTC	CASYEVNEQYF
-	-	TRBV5-1	TRBJ2-5	TGCGCCAGCAGCTTGGGCCAAGGAGAGACCCAGTACTTC	CASSLGQGETQYF
-	TRBD1	TRBV7-2	TRBJ2-7	TGTGCCAGCAGCCAAGACCGGGACAGGGGTTACGAGCAGTACTTC	CASSQDRDRGYEQYF
-	TRBD1	TRBV27	TRBJ1-2	TGTGCCAGCAGTTTTGGACAGGGGGCTCTCCATCGGGGCTACACCTTC	CASSFGQGALHRGYTF
-	-	TRBV30	TRBJ1-5	TGTGCCTGGAGTGCAACAGTACGTAATCAGCCCCAGCATTTT	CAWSATVRNQPQHF
-	-	TRBV5-4	TRBJ1-2	TGTGCCAGCAAAGCGGGCGGCGGCTACACCTTC	CASKAGGGYTF
few	-	TRBV6-2/TRBV6-3	TRBJ1-1	TGTGCCAGCAGTTACTCGAAATTGGGACAATTGCGGGCTGAAGCTTTCTTT	CASSYSKLGQLRAEAFF
-	-	TRBV12-3/TRBV12-4	TRBJ2-7	TGTGCCAGCAGCCCTCAGGGTAACTACGAGCAGTACTTC	CASSPQGNYEQYF
-	-	TRBV6-4	TRBJ2-7	TGTGCCAGCAGTGACACCTACGAGCAGTACTTC	CASSDTYEQYF
-	TRBD1	TRBV10-3	TRBJ1-1	TGTGCCATCAGTGCAGGGGACAGGGCCTCTGAAGCTTTCTTT	CAISAGDRASEAFF
-	-	TRBV18	TRBJ2-6	TGTGCCAGCTCACCACCCAGCCGAGCATCTGGGGCCAACGTCCTGACTTTC	CASSPPSRASGANVLTF
-	TRBD1	TRBV27	TRBJ1-1	TGTGCCAGCAGTTTAATCCAGGGGGCGGACACTGAAGCTTTCTTT	CASSLIQGADTEAFF
once	TRBD1	TRBV7-9	TRBJ2-3	TGTGCCAGCAGCGTGGACAGGGGGTCAGATACGCAGTATTTT	CASSVDRGSDTQYF
-	-	TRBV5-6	TRBJ2-7	TGTGCCAGCAGCTTGGGGAACTTCAACGAGCAGTACTTC	CASSLGNFNEQYF
few	TRBD1	TRBV7-9	TRBJ1-4	TGTGCCAGCAGCTTACCGGGACAGGGTGAAAAACTGTTTTTT	CASSLPGQGEKLFF
once	TRBD1	TRBV7-2	TRBJ2-5	TGTGCCAGCAGCTTAGTTTTGACAGGGGGCATCGTTCGGGAGACCCAGTACTTC	CASSLVLTGGIVRETQYF
-	TRBD1	TRBV7-9	TRBJ2-5	TGTGCCAGCAGGATTGGGACAGACCTTGGGACCCAGTACTTC	CASRIGTDLGTQYF